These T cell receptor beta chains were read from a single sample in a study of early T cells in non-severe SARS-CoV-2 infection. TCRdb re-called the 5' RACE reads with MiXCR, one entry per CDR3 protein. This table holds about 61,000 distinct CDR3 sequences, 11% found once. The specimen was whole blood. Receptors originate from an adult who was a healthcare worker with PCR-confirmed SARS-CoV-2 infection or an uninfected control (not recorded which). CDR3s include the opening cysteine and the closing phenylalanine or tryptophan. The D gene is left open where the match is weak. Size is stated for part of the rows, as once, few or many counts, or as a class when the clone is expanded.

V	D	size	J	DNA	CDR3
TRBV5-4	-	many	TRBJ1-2	TGTGCCAGCAGGCGCCCAGACAGCCGAGCTAACTATGGCTACACCTTC	CASRRPDSRANYGYTF
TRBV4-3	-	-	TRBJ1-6	TGCGCCAGCAGCCATCGACAGCTGAGCTCCTATAATTCACCCCTCCACTTT	CASSHRQLSSYNSPLHF
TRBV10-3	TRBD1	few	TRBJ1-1	TGTGCCGCCCGACAGGGTCCTGAAGCTTTCTTT	CAARQGPEAFF
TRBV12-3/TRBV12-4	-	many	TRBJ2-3	TGTGCCAGCAGTTTTGCAGATACGCAGTATTTT	CASSFADTQYF
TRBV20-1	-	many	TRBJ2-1	TGCAGTGCTAGAGACCTTGGGGATGAGCAGTTCTTC	CSARDLGDEQFF
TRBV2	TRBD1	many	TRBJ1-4	TGTGCCACCCACCAGACGGACAGGGGTTATGAAAAACTGTTTTTT	CATHQTDRGYEKLFF
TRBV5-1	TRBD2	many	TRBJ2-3	TGCGCCAGCAGCCCTTCGGCGCGGGGGGCCACAGATACGCAGTATTTT	CASSPSARGATDTQYF
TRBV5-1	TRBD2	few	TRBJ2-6	TGCGCCAGCAGCTTGCTAGCGGGGGCCAGCTCTGGGGCCAACGTCCTGACTTTC	CASSLLAGASSGANVLTF
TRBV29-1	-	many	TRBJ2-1	TGCAGCGTAAGACCACAGAAAAATGAGCAGTTCTTC	CSVRPQKNEQFF
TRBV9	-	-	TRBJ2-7	TGTGCCAGCAGCCCCTCCGGGACAAACTCCTACGAGCAGTACTTC	CASSPSGTNSYEQYF
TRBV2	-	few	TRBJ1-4	TGTGCCAGCAGCAAAGAGGGTAGCCGGAATGAAAAACTGTTTTTT	CASSKEGSRNEKLFF
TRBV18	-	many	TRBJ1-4	TGTGCCAGCTCACCACCGGTCTGGAGGGGTTCTAATGAAAAACTGTTTTTT	CASSPPVWRGSNEKLFF
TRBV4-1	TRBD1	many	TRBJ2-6	TGCGCCAGCAGCCAAATGGTGGACAGGGGGTCCTCTGGGGCCAACGTCCTGACTTTC	CASSQMVDRGSSGANVLTF
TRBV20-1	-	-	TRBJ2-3	TGCAGTGCTAGAGATCCGGCTAGCCGCGCAGATACGCAGTATTTT	CSARDPASRADTQYF
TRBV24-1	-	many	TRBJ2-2	TGTGCCACCAGTGCCGACAGCGACACCGGGGAGCTGTTTTTT	CATSADSDTGELFF
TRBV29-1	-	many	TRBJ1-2	TGCAGCGTGGCCGAGGGGGGGCGGTCCGCTAACTATGGCTACACCTTC	CSVAEGGRSANYGYTF
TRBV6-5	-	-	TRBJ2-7	TGTGCCAGCAGCTCCCCGTTGGCCGACGAGCAGTACTTC	CASSSPLADEQYF
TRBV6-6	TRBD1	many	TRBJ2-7	TGTGCCAGCAGTCGTCAACCCCCCGGGACAGGGACTTCCTACGAGCAGTACTTC	CASSRQPPGTGTSYEQYF
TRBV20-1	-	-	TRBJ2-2	TGCAGTGCTAGCGGGGCCAGGGACGCCGGGGAGCTGTTTTTT	CSASGARDAGELFF
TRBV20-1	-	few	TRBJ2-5	TGCAGTGCTAGACCGGGGGCCGGGGAGACCCAGTACTTC	CSARPGAGETQYF
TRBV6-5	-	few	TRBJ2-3	TGTGCCAGCTTTCGGGGGCGCGGAGATACGCAGTATTTT	CASFRGRGDTQYF
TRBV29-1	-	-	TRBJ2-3	TGCAGCGTTGGTGGTGGTACGCAGTATTTT	CSVGGGTQYF